Below, 4 T cell receptor beta chains from the same sample are listed, as sequenced in a study of cytomegalovirus exposure and HLA in healthy donors. Only in-frame clones appear in the TCRdb table, and some are missing; sequencing was by immunoSEQ multiplex PCR. The table shows roughly 150,000 clones, with around 90% occurring only once. The specimen sequenced was PBMCs. These receptors all stem from a woman aged 18-35 years in good health and CMV-seropositive.

In this sample, this clone turned up once. The V gene is TRBV4-1, the J gene TRBJ2-3; 10 positions match TRBD2. J was trimmed by 1 base and V by 2 bases; bases with no gene match: 6. This CDR3 comprises 17 residues. CDR1 MGHRA and CDR2 YSYEKL come from the germline V gene. Written as DNA, the CDR3 is TGCGCCAGCAGCCAACTCACTAGCGGGACGGGCACAGATACGCAGTATTTT. Amino acid sequence: CASSQLTSGTGTDTQYF.

This clone was counted once. The chain has TRBV5-4 and TRBJ2-1; D is possibly TRBD2 (5 bases). The CDR3 consists of 15 residues. The V end lost 1 base, the J end lost 5 bases, and 13 bases lay between the germline ends. Germline V gene sequence: CDR1 SGHNT, CDR2 YYREEE (reference sequence). CDR3 residues: CASSLRASSNNEQFF. In DNA form, the CDR3 reads TGTGCCAGCAGCTTGAGGGCTAGCAGTAACAATGAGCAGTTCTTC. The variable domain in full, with the rest retrieved from reference TRBV5-4 and TRBJ2-1, is ETGVTQSPTHLIKTRGQQVTLRCSSQSGHNTVSWYQQALGQGPQFIFQYYREEENGRGNFPPRFSGLQFPNYSSELNVNALELDDSALYLCASSLRASSNNEQFFGPGTRLTVL.

V is TRBV15 and J is TRBJ2-7, with a possible D match to TRBD2 (5 bases). CDR3 size: 14 residues. Germline V gene sequence: CDR1 LNHNV, CDR2 YYDKDF (reference sequence). Between the trimmed V and J ends, which lost 3 bases and 6 bases, there was a span of 15 bases. The CDR3 sequence is CATSRRGPSPEQYF. The DNA for the CDR3 is TGTGCCACCAGCAGGCGAGGGCCTTCGCCCGAGCAGTACTTC.

This chain uses TRBV11-2 with TRBJ2-7; D may be TRBD2 (5 bases). CDR1 SGHAT and CDR2 FQNNGV come from the germline V gene. The germline V and J ends were trimmed by 4 bases and 0 bases, with 10 bases remaining between them. CDR3 length: 14 residues. CDR3 nucleotide sequence: TGTGCCAGCAGCTACGAGGGAAGCTCCTACGAGCAGTACTTC. This encodes CASSYEGSSYEQYF.